Listed here are 9 T cell receptor beta chains from one sample, sequenced in a study of CD8 T cells in ankylosing spondylitis. From the 5' RACE reads, TCRdb called clonotypes with MiXCR, one entry per CDR3 protein. The sample includes about 130,000 distinct CDR3 sequences, approximately 10% of them seen just once. Sequences were obtained from blood, either unsorted or a sorted T cell fraction (not recorded which). Receptors were obtained from a male donor with ankylosing spondylitis or in good health (not recorded which).

The table lists this clonotype with many counts. The rearrangement links TRBV28 to TRBJ2-7; either TRBD1 or TRBD2 may supply D (5 bases each). Germline CDR1 and CDR2: MDHEN and SYDVKM. The CDR3 is 14 amino acids. Trimming shortened V by 2 bases and J by 2 bases, and 10 bases separated the two germline ends. CDR3 sequence (DNA): TGTGCCAGCAGTTTAATTGGGGGTCCCTACGAGCAGTACTTC. This translates into CASSLIGGPYEQYF.

The chain has TRBV7-2 and TRBJ1-5; D might be TRBD1 (6 bases). Between the trimmed V and J ends, which lost 3 bases and 3 bases, there was a span of 18 bases. This CDR3 is built from 17 residues. Germline V CDR1 and CDR2: SGHTA, FQGNSA. Here the CDR3 reads CASSLLAGTPNNQPQHF. The CDR3 region has the DNA TGTGCCAGCAGCTTGCTCGCCGGGACACCCAACAATCAGCCCCAGCATTTT.

This clonotype appeared many times. The J gene is TRBJ2-1, the V gene TRBV20-1, with TRBD2 matching 13 bases. Germline CDR1 reads DFQATT; CDR2 reads SNEGSKA (reference sequence). The trim removed 6 bases at V and 5 bases at J, leaving 10 bases unmatched. The CDR3 loop spans 16 amino acids. DNA of the CDR3: TGCAGTGCAAGGACTAGCGGGAGCCCCACCCACAATGAGCAGTTCTTC. It specifies CSARTSGSPTHNEQFF.

This clonotype was counted ten times or more. This chain connects TRBV20-1 to TRBJ1-6; D might be TRBD1 (5 bases). The V gene's germline CDR1 is DFQATT and CDR2 SNEGSKA (reference sequence). V was pared by 3 bases and J by 15 bases, with 15 bases between. The CDR3 has 12 amino acids. CDR3 sequence reads: CSASPGVEFLHF. The DNA for the CDR3 is TGCAGTGCTAGCCCGGGGGTGGAGTTCCTCCACTTT.

V and J are TRBV3-1 and TRBJ1-5; TRBD1 matches at 9 bases. V lost 4 bases to trimming and J lost 5 bases; unmatched junction nucleotides: 6. Germline CDR1 and CDR2: LGHDT and YNNKEL (reference sequence). This CDR3 has 15 residues. The CDR3 sequence: CASSRGQGAYQPQHF. The CDR3 DNA follows: TGTGCCAGCAGCCGGGGACAGGGTGCCTATCAGCCCCAGCATTTT.

This clonotype was counted many times. The chain has TRBV14 and TRBJ2-1; no reliable D call. V lost 3 bases, J lost 7 bases, and 4 bases lay in between. The CDR3 loop spans 11 amino acids. Germline CDR1 SGHDN, CDR2 FVKESK. The CDR3 here is CASSQLNEQFF. DNA for the CDR3: TGTGCCAGCAGCCAGTTGAATGAGCAGTTCTTC. The full variable domain, in which reference TRBV14 and TRBJ2-1 provide the parts outside the CDR3, is EAGVTQFPSHSVIEKGQTVTLRCDPISGHDNLYWYRRVMGKEIKFLLHFVKESKQDESGMPNNRFLAERTGGTYSTLKVQPAELEDSGVYFCASSQLNEQFFGPGTRLTVL.

This clonotype was found a few times. J is TRBJ1-1 and V is TRBV4-2; no definite D call. Germline CDR1 LGHNA, CDR2 YNFKEQ. The CDR3 contains 15 residues. V lost 0 bases, J lost 5 bases, and 13 bases lay in between. The CDR3 here is CASSQEAGGITEAFF. The CDR3 nucleotides read TGTGCCAGCAGCCAAGAGGCGGGAGGCATAACTGAAGCTTTCTTT.

In its sample, this clonotype was seen many times. This sequence joins TRBV24-1 and TRBJ2-7; 12 bases match TRBD2. Looked up from germline, CDR1 is KGHDR and CDR2 is SFDVKD. The CDR3 is made up of 13 amino acids. The ends lost 9 bases at V and 7 bases at J; junction bases unmatched: 6. CDR3: CATGTSGRHEQYF. In nucleotides, the CDR3 is TGTGCCACCGGTACTAGCGGGAGGCATGAGCAGTACTTC.

The table lists this clonotype with many counts. The chain recombines TRBV6-5 with TRBJ2-7; 7 nucleotides match TRBD2. V lost 5 bases, J lost 2 bases, and 6 bases stayed unmatched. This CDR3 spans 14 amino acids. From germline, CDR1 is MNHEY and CDR2 SVGAGI. CDR3 loop: CASSILAGAYEQYF. The CDR3 coding sequence is TGTGCCAGCAGTATCCTCGCGGGAGCCTACGAGCAGTACTTC.